Each of the 21 T cell receptor beta chains below was sequenced from the same sample in a study of blood T cell repertoires in COVID-19. Clones were sequenced by immunoSEQ multiplex PCR, and TCRdb holds only the in-frame ones, with some missing. The repertoire has roughly 100,000 clones, around 86% of them found once; the top ten carry around 4.5%. Sample: peripheral blood. These receptors all come from a man over 45 with acute or convalescent COVID-19.

V and J are TRBV7-2 and TRBJ1-1; a weak D match, TRBD1 (6 bases). V gave up 4 bases and J gave up 4 bases, with 16 bases separating them. CDR3 length: 15 residues. The germline CDR1 and CDR2 sequences are SGHTA and FQGNSA. The CDR3 sequence: CASSSGKGDGTEAFF. DNA for the CDR3: TGTGCCAGCAGCTCAGGGAAGGGGGACGGCACTGAAGCTTTCTTT. Full variable domain (rest looked up from reference TRBV7-2 and TRBJ1-1): GAGVSQSPSNKVTEKGKDVELRCDPISGHTALYWYRQSLGQGLEFLIYFQGNSAPDKSGLPSDRFSAERTGGSVSTLTIQRTQQEDSAVYLCASSSGKGDGTEAFFGQGTRLTVV.

The rearrangement uses TRBV4-1 and TRBJ2-1; TRBD2 matches 8 bases. This CDR3 region has 16 residues. Trimming removed 1 base from V and 1 base from J; junction bases left unmatched: 3. CDR1 and CDR2 from the germline V gene are MGHRA and YSYEKL. CDR3 amino acids: CASSQVTGGSYNEQFF. CDR3 sequence (DNA): TGCGCCAGCAGCCAAGTCACGGGGGGGTCCTACAATGAGCAGTTCTTC.

This clone has only a few counts. The J gene is TRBJ2-6, the V gene TRBV11-2; D remains ambiguous. CDR1 SGHAT and CDR2 FQNNGV come from the germline V gene. This CDR3 is built from 13 residues. Between the trimmed V and J ends, which lost 5 bases and 1 base, there was a span of 3 bases. CDR3 DNA: TGTGCCAGCAGCCGGTCTGGGGCCAACGTCCTGACTTTC. This codes for CASSRSGANVLTF.

The V call is TRBV20-1, the J call TRBJ2-1; D is uncertain. Germline V gene data show CDR1 as DFQATT and CDR2 as SNEGSKA (reference sequence). The CDR3 covers 10 residues. Trimming cost V 6 bases and J 5 bases, with 5 bases left between them. In DNA, the CDR3 is TGCAGTGCGTCCAACAATGAGCAGTTCTTC. This codes for CSASNNEQFF.

The chain joins TRBV20-1 to TRBJ2-7, with TRBD2 as a possible D gene (6 bases). Germline assignment: CDR1 DFQATT and CDR2 SNEGSKA (reference sequence). Trimming cost V 3 bases and J 0 bases, with 12 bases left between them. The CDR3 sequence is 14 residues long. The CDR3 spells CSASGVGSSYEQYF. The CDR3 bases are TGCAGTGCTAGTGGGGTCGGGAGCTCCTACGAGCAGTACTTC.

The J gene is TRBJ2-2, the V gene TRBV5-1; a possible D gene is TRBD2 (6 bases). The length of the CDR3 is 13 residues. V gave up 0 bases and J gave up 9 bases, with 9 bases separating them. CDR1 is SGHRS and CDR2 is YFSETQ in the germline V gene. The CDR3 DNA is TGCGCCAGCAGCTTGGCCGGGAGTTGGGAGCTGTTTTTT. It codes for CASSLAGSWELFF.

This chain uses TRBV25-1 with TRBJ2-2; 7 bases fit TRBD1. This CDR3 has 15 residues. Trimming at V came to 2 bases and at J to 6 bases, leaving 6 bases not matched to a gene. Germline V gives CDR1 MGHDK, CDR2 SYGVNS. The CDR3: CASSEDREIAGELFF. For the CDR3, the DNA is TGTGCCAGCAGTGAAGACAGGGAGATCGCCGGGGAGCTGTTTTTT.

The chain has TRBV27 and TRBJ2-1; D is possibly TRBD1 (6 bases). This CDR3 comprises 18 residues. Trimming pared 2 bases from V and 8 bases from J, leaving 25 bases between. The germline V gene has CDR1 MNHEY and CDR2 SMNVEV (reference sequence). The CDR3 nucleotides read TGTGCCAGCAGTTTAAGGGGCTACACCGGGACATTTGACGATGAGCAGTTCTTC. Translation gives CASSLRGYTGTFDDEQFF.

As regards this clone: A read error may account for a junction end that differs from germline. The V gene is TRBV5-1, the J gene TRBJ1-3; TRBD1 agrees at 7 bases. This CDR3 has 16 amino acids. Germline V CDR1 and CDR2: SGHRS, YFSETQ. CDR3 nucleotides: TGCGCCAGCACCTTGACAGGGAGAACCTCTGGAAACACCATATATTTT. Its translation: CASTLTGRTSGNTIYF.

The chain is built from TRBV6-5 and TRBJ2-7; D call uncertain. The V gene's germline CDR1 is MNHEY and CDR2 SVGAGI. V lost 8 bases to trimming and J lost 0 bases, with 11 bases between them. This CDR3 has 13 amino acids. The DNA of the CDR3 is TGTGCCAGCGAAAGCTCAAGCTCCTACGAGCAGTACTTC. The encoded protein is CASESSSSYEQYF.

V usage is TRBV6-1 and J usage is TRBJ1-6; TRBD1 is a possible D gene (6 bases). There are 13 residues in the CDR3. CDR1 MNHNS and CDR2 SASEGT come from the germline V gene. The V end was cut by 3 bases, the J end by 6 bases, with 6 bases between. CDR3 nucleotide sequence: TGTGCCAGCAGTGAGGACAGTAATTCACCCCTCCACTTT. Amino acids: CASSEDSNSPLHF.

This clone appeared once. The identical CDR3 is also encoded by other nucleotide sequences in the sample. This chain connects TRBV9 to TRBJ1-1; the D is unclear. V shed 0 bases and J shed 2 bases, with 8 bases lying between them. This CDR3 contains 14 residues. Per the germline V gene, CDR1 is SGDLS and CDR2 is YYNGEE. The CDR3 loop is CASSVVGGNTEAFF. CDR3 bases: TGTGCCAGCAGCGTAGTAGGCGGAAACACTGAAGCTTTCTTT.

The rearrangement links TRBV30 to TRBJ1-6; the match to TRBD1 covers 9 bases. This CDR3 spans 15 amino acids. After removal of 2 bases from V and 7 bases from J, the junction contained 6 bases not matched to a gene. CDR1 is GTSNPN, CDR2 SVGIG, per germline (reference sequence). In DNA, the CDR3 is TGTGCCTGGAGTCTACTCACAGGGGGCAATTCACCCCTCCACTTT. This codes for CAWSLLTGGNSPLHF. The whole variable domain, remainder taken from reference TRBV30 and TRBJ1-6, is SQTIHQWPATLVQPVGSPLSLECTVEGTSNPNLYWYRQAAGRGLQLLFYSVGIGQISSEVPQNLSASRPQDRQFILSSKKLLLSDSGFYLCAWSLLTGGNSPLHFGNGTRLTVT.

The chain is built from TRBV7-9 and TRBJ2-7; no clear D gene. The CDR3 loop spans 15 amino acids. Germline assignment: CDR1 SEHNR and CDR2 FQNEAQ (reference sequence). The V and J ends lost 5 bases and 2 bases respectively, with 16 bases between them. This CDR3 is CASSPPRGVTYEQYF. DNA for the CDR3: TGTGCCAGCAGCCCCCCTAGAGGTGTCACCTACGAGCAGTACTTC. The entire variable domain, with the rest obtained from reference TRBV7-9 and TRBJ2-7, is as follows: DTGVSQNPRHKITKRGQNVTFRCDPISEHNRLYWYRQTLGQGPEFLTYFQNEAQLEKSRLLSDRFSAERPKGSFSTLEIQRTEQGDSAMYLCASSPPRGVTYEQYFGPGTRLTVT.

V is TRBV6-2 or TRBV6-3 and J is TRBJ2-1; 13 bases fit TRBD2. Germline CDR1 is MNHEY and CDR2 is SVGEGT. V lost 6 bases to trimming and J lost 1 base; unmatched junction nucleotides: 9. This CDR3 has 18 amino acids. The CDR3 protein is CASSPGTSGIKSYNEQFF. The CDR3 DNA reads as TGTGCCAGCAGCCCCGGGACTAGCGGGATAAAGTCCTACAATGAGCAGTTCTTC.

In DNA, the CDR3 is TGTGCCAGCAGTTCCCCCGGGGTAGATACGCAGTATTTT. Encoded protein: CASSSPGVDTQYF. V usage is TRBV6-5 and J usage is TRBJ2-3; D perhaps matches TRBD2 (5 bases). CDR1 is MNHEY, CDR2 SVGAGI, per germline. V was shortened by 4 bases and J by 5 bases, with 10 bases between the two germline ends. This CDR3 has 13 amino acids.

This rearrangement joins TRBV6-4 to TRBJ2-7; D ambiguous. V was pared by 6 bases and J by 0 bases, with 9 bases between. The CDR3 has 13 amino acids. In germline, CDR1 is MRHNA, CDR2 SNTAGT. The CDR3 DNA sequence: TGTGCCAGCAGCGTAGAGCTCTCCTACGAGCAGTACTTC. Its protein is CASSVELSYEQYF.

The chain uses TRBV11-2 and TRBJ2-1; D is possibly TRBD1 (6 bases). V was clipped by 10 bases and J by 5 bases, with 21 bases between them. Per germline, CDR1 SGHAT and CDR2 FQNNGV. The CDR3 runs 15 residues. In nucleotides, the CDR3 is TGTGCCACCGTACTCCAGGGGCGGAAGGACAATGAGCAGTTCTTC. This codes for CATVLQGRKDNEQFF.

The V call is TRBV7-8, the J call TRBJ2-1, with 12 bases lining up with TRBD1. V gave up 4 bases and J gave up 6 bases; unmatched junction bases: 7. Per the germline V gene, CDR1 is SGHVS and CDR2 is FQNEAQ. The CDR3 is made up of 16 amino acids. The chain's CDR3 is CASSSLGTGGLNEQFF. The CDR3 DNA is TGTGCCAGCAGCTCTCTCGGGACAGGGGGCCTCAATGAGCAGTTCTTC.

V is TRBV5-4 and J is TRBJ2-5; D is perhaps TRBD2 (6 bases). This CDR3 is built from 16 residues. Trimming took off 4 bases at V and 7 bases at J, with 23 bases between the two ends. CDR1 and CDR2 (germline): SGHNT, YYREEE (reference sequence). CDR3 nucleotide sequence: TGTGCCAGCAGCCCGCGGTATGGCGGGGATGAAGGGACCCAGTACTTC. Its protein is CASSPRYGGDEGTQYF.

This clone turned up a few times. The J gene is TRBJ2-5, the V gene TRBV28; TRBD1 aligns across 7 bases. The CDR3 runs to 14 residues. V shed 5 bases, J shed 9 bases, and the junction held 12 bases outside the gene matches. CDR1 and CDR2 (germline): MDHEN, SYDVKM. For the CDR3, the DNA is TGTGCCAGCAGTCTTGGGGGACAGATCGGGTCCCAGTACTTC. Amino acids: CASSLGGQIGSQYF. The full variable domain, its missing parts supplied by reference TRBV28 and TRBJ2-5, is DVKVTQSSRYLVKRTGEKVFLECVQDMDHENMFWYRQDPGLGLRLIYFSYDVKMKEKGDIPEGYSVSREKKERFSLILESASTNQTSMYLCASSLGGQIGSQYFGPGTRLLVL.